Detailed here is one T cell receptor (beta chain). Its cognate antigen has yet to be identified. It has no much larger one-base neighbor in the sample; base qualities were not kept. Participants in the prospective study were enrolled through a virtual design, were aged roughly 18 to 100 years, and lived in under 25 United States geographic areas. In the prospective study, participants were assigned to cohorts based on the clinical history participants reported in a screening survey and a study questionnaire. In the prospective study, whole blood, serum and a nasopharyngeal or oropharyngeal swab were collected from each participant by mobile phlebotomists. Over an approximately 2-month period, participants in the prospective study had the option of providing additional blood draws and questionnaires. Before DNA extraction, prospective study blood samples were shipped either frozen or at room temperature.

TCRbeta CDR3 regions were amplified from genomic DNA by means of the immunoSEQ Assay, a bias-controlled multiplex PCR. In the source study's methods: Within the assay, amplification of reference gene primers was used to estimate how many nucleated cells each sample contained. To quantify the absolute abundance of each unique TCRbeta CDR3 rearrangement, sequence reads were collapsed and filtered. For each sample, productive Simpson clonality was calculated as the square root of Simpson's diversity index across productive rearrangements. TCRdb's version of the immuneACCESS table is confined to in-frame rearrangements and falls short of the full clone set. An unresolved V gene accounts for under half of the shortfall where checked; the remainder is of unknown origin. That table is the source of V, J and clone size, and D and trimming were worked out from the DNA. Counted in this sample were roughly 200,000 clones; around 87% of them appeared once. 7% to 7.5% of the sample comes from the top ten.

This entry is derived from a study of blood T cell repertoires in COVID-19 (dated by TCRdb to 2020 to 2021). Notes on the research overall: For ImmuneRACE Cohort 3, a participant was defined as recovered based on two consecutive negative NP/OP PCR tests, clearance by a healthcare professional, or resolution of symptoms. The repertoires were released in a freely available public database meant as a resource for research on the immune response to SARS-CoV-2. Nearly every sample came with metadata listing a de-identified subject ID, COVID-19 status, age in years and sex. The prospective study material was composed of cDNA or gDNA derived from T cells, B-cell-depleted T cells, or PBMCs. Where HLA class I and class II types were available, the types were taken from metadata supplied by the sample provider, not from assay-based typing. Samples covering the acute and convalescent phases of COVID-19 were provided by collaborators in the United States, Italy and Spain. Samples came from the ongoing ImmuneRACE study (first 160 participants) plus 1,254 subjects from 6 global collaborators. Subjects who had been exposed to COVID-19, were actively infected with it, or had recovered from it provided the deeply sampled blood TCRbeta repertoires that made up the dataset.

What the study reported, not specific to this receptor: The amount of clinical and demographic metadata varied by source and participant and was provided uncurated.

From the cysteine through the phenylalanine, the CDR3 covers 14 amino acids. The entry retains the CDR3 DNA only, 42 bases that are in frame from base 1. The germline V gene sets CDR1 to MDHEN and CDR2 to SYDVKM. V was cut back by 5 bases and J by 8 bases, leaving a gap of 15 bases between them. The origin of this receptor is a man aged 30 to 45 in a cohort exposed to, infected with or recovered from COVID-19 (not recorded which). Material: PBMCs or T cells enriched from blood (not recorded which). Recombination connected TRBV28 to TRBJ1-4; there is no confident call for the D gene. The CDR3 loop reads CASSPAIAGEKLFF. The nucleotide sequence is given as TGTGCCAGCAGTCCAGCTATCGCCGGGGAAAAACTGTTTTTT. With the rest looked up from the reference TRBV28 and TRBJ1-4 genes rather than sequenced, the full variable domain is DVKVTQSSRYLVKRTGEKVFLECVQDMDHENMFWYRQDPGLGLRLIYFSYDVKMKEKGDIPEGYSVSREKKERFSLILESASTNQTSMYLCASSPAIAGEKLFFGSGTQLSVL.